The rows below give T cell receptor beta chains drawn from one sample of a study of T cell repertoires in cytomegalovirus infection. TCRdb reprocessed the reads via MiXCR and lists one record per CDR3 protein. The profile shows 230,000 or so distinct CDR3 sequences, over 15% of them singletons. The material sequenced was CD8+ T cells from PBMCs. Receptors were obtained from a human donor in good health (CMV status not recorded). Some clones in this sample may be carry-over from other donors' samples. Each CDR3 is given with its conserved first and last residue. A D gene is named only where the DNA matches it firmly. The listing skips clone size in some rows; elsewhere it reads once, few, many or a size class.

J,V,D,size,DNA,CDR3
TRBJ2-3,TRBV7-9,NA,many,TGTGCCAGCAGCTCCAACTCGGCTAGCACAGATACGCAGTATTTT,CASSSNSASTDTQYF
TRBJ1-2,TRBV5-6,NA,few,TGTGCCAGCAGCTTGGGGGCAGGGGACAATAACTATGGCTACACCTTC,CASSLGAGDNNYGYTF
TRBJ1-5,TRBV7-9,NA,NA,TGTGCCACCGCGGGGAGAGGCAATCAGCCCCAGCATTTT,CATAGRGNQPQHF
TRBJ2-7,TRBV6-1,NA,many,TGTGCCAGCAGTTATCTTCCTTTTTCGGGGGAAGAGCAGTACTTC,CASSYLPFSGEEQYF
TRBJ2-3,TRBV7-8,TRBD1,many,TGTGCCAGCAGCTCCCGGGACAGGTTTACGGGAGCTACAGATACGCAGTATTTT,CASSSRDRFTGATDTQYF
TRBJ1-2,TRBV29-1,NA,NA,TGCAGCGTTCTGCTACAGGGTGAAGCTAACTATGGCTACACCTTC,CSVLLQGEANYGYTF
TRBJ2-1,TRBV15,NA,few,TGTGCCACCAGCAGAGGTCTGACGGCCATCCTGGAGCAGTTCTTC,CATSRGLTAILEQFF
TRBJ2-2,TRBV4-3,NA,few,TGCGCCAGCAGCCAAGATAAGGGTGTCACCGGGGAGCTGTTTTTT,CASSQDKGVTGELFF
TRBJ1-2,TRBV15,TRBD1,NA,TGTGCCACCAGCAGAGAAGTAGACAGGGACGAGGGCTACACCTTC,CATSREVDRDEGYTF
TRBJ1-2,TRBV2,NA,NA,TGTGCCAGCCAGACAGGCGTCTATGGCTACACCTTC,CASQTGVYGYTF
TRBJ1-1,TRBV7-8,TRBD1,NA,TGTGCCAGCAGCCCTAGACAGGGGGGAACTGAAGCTTTCTTT,CASSPRQGGTEAFF
TRBJ1-5,TRBV11-2,TRBD1,few,TGTGCCAGCAGCTCGTTCTCGACAGGGAGGGAGGTTAATCAGCCCCAGCATTTT,CASSSFSTGREVNQPQHF
TRBJ2-7,TRBV6-6,TRBD1,many,TGTGCCAGCAGTTACAGTCAGGGGGCGGGTGAGCAGTACTTC,CASSYSQGAGEQYF
TRBJ1-1,TRBV6-5,NA,once,TGTGCCAGCAGTTCAGGGGCCGAAGCTTTCTTT,CASSSGAEAFF
TRBJ1-1,TRBV12-3/TRBV12-4,NA,many,TGTGCCAGCAGTCCCGGACTTGGCACTGAAGCTTTCTTT,CASSPGLGTEAFF
TRBJ2-5,TRBV5-6,TRBD2,many,TGTGCCAGCAGCTTGGGAGAAGCGGGGGGGTACCGGGAGACCCAGTACTTC,CASSLGEAGGYRETQYF
TRBJ2-5,TRBV6-5,NA,few,TGTGCCAGCAGTTACTCGGCAGGTGGGAGGGAGACCCAGTACTTC,CASSYSAGGRETQYF
TRBJ1-1,TRBV3-1,NA,NA,TGTGCCAGCAGCCCTTTCGGGAACACTGAAGCTTTCTTT,CASSPFGNTEAFF
TRBJ2-5,TRBV2,TRBD2,NA,TGTGCCAGCAGCCGGACTAGCGGGGGGGTTAAAGAGACCCAGTACTTC,CASSRTSGGVKETQYF
TRBJ2-1,TRBV7-3,TRBD2,many,TGTGCCAGCAGCGCAACCAGCGGGGGGGCCCGCAATGAGCAGTTCTTC,CASSATSGGARNEQFF
TRBJ2-1,TRBV19,NA,NA,TGTGCCAGTAGTATAGGGGACCTTTATGCCGACAATGAGCAGTTCTTC,CASSIGDLYADNEQFF
TRBJ1-2,TRBV7-2,NA,many,TGTGCCAGCAGCTCCAGTGGGCCGACCTATGGCTACACCTTC,CASSSSGPTYGYTF
TRBJ2-3,TRBV9,TRBD2,few,TGTGCCAGCAGCCCATTGAGAGCGGGGGGAAACCCAGATACGCAGTATTTT,CASSPLRAGGNPDTQYF
TRBJ2-1,TRBV11-2,TRBD1,many,TGTGCCAGCAGCTTAGATTTTTTTAGGGACAGATACAGCTCCTACAATGAGCAGTTCTTC,CASSLDFFRDRYSSYNEQFF
TRBJ2-1,TRBV14,NA,few,TGTGCCAGCAGCCAGGCGGGTTGGAATGAGCAGTTCTTC,CASSQAGWNEQFF
TRBJ2-1,TRBV4-3,NA,many,TGCGCCAGCAGCCAAGATCCAGCTCGGTACAATGAGCAGTTCTTC,CASSQDPARYNEQFF
TRBJ2-7,TRBV3-1,NA,few,TGTGCCAGCAGCCAAGCAACAGAGGTGCTTTACTCCTACGAGCAGTACTTC,CASSQATEVLYSYEQYF
TRBJ2-1,TRBV5-1,TRBD2,NA,TGCGCCAGCAGCTTGGGTTTAGCGGGGGAGGATGAGCAGTTCTTC,CASSLGLAGEDEQFF
TRBJ1-1,TRBV6-5,NA,NA,TGTGCCAGCCAACTAACCCCGGTGAACACTGAAGCTTTCTTT,CASQLTPVNTEAFF
TRBJ1-1,TRBV7-9,NA,many,TGTGCCAGCAGGCTCCCTCTCTCGACTGAAGCTTTCTTT,CASRLPLSTEAFF
TRBJ2-1,TRBV5-1,TRBD2,NA,TGCGCCAGGAGGACTAGCCAACCCTACAATGAGCAGTTCTTC,CARRTSQPYNEQFF
TRBJ2-7,TRBV6-5,TRBD2,NA,TGTGCCAGCAGTTACTCTACTAGCGGGGCCTACGAGCAGTACTTC,CASSYSTSGAYEQYF
TRBJ2-7,TRBV28,TRBD1,few,TGTGCCAGCAGCCCCTCGACAGGGGCTACCTACGAGCAGTACTTC,CASSPSTGATYEQYF
TRBJ1-1,TRBV2,NA,few,TGTGCCAGTGGAGCGGGGATGAACACTGAAGCTTTCTTT,CASGAGMNTEAFF
TRBJ2-3,TRBV12-5,NA,NA,TGTGCTAGTGGTTTTTCCACAGATTCGAGACCCACAGATACGCAGTATTTT,CASGFSTDSRPTDTQYF
TRBJ2-2,TRBV27,TRBD1,few,TGTGCCAGCAGTTTATTGCGGACAGGGGGCGTGGGGAACACCGGGGAGCTGTTTTTT,CASSLLRTGGVGNTGELFF
TRBJ2-7,TRBV5-1,NA,NA,TGCGCCAGCAGCCCTTCGGGGACCATAATTCACGAGCAGTACTTC,CASSPSGTIIHEQYF
TRBJ1-4,TRBV7-9,TRBD1,few,TGTGCCAGCAGCCCCACAGGGGACCCAACTAATGAAAAACTGTTTTTT,CASSPTGDPTNEKLFF
TRBJ2-7,TRBV7-6,TRBD2,many,TGTGCCAGCAGCTTGACGGAAGCGGGGGTAGCCGAGCAGTACTTC,CASSLTEAGVAEQYF
TRBJ2-7,TRBV7-9,NA,NA,TGTGCCAGCCACGGGCAGGGGGGCTACGAGCAGTACTTC,CASHGQGGYEQYF
TRBJ2-5,TRBV5-6,NA,few,TGTGCCAGCAGCCCGCGCGGGGAGGAACCACAGACCCAGTACTTC,CASSPRGEEPQTQYF
TRBJ1-1,TRBV6-5,NA,few,TGTGCCAGCAGTTACTCGTGGACATCCACTGAAGCTTTCTTT,CASSYSWTSTEAFF
TRBJ2-1,TRBV6-2/TRBV6-3,TRBD1,NA,TGTGCCAGCAGTTACTCGGACAGGGCCAACAATGAGCAGTTCTTC,CASSYSDRANNEQFF
TRBJ2-1,TRBV5-1,TRBD2,once,TGCGCCAGCAGGACTAGCGGGGGGGCCATCAATGAGCAGTTCTTC,CASRTSGGAINEQFF
TRBJ2-7,TRBV27,TRBD1,NA,TGTGCCAGCAGTATCACAGGGGGCCCATCCTACGAGCAGTACTTC,CASSITGGPSYEQYF
TRBJ2-7,TRBV7-9,TRBD1,many,TGTGCCAGCAGCAACGACCTCGGGACAGGGAGGATGGAGCAGTACTTC,CASSNDLGTGRMEQYF
TRBJ2-1,TRBV11-1,TRBD2,NA,TGTGCCAGCAGCTCAGTAGCGGGGGGGCCTTTTGATGAGCAGTTCTTC,CASSSVAGGPFDEQFF
TRBJ2-3,TRBV7-6,NA,many,TGTGCCAGCAATTGGGGTACGACCACAGACACGCAGTATTTT,CASNWGTTTDTQYF
TRBJ2-1,TRBV12-3/TRBV12-4,TRBD2,few,TGTGCCAGCAGTCTCTCGGGACTAGCGGGGAATGAGCAGTTCTTC,CASSLSGLAGNEQFF
TRBJ1-6,TRBV12-3/TRBV12-4,TRBD1,many,TGTGCCAGCAGTTACGGGACAGCTCATTCACCCCTCCACTTT,CASSYGTAHSPLHF
TRBJ1-1,TRBV19,NA,few,TGTGCCAGTAGTATGGGAACGAACACTGAAGCTTTCTTT,CASSMGTNTEAFF
TRBJ2-3,TRBV12-3/TRBV12-4,NA,NA,TGTGCCAGCAGTTTCGAGGGGGGGCCTTCAGATACGCAGTATTTT,CASSFEGGPSDTQYF
TRBJ1-5,TRBV28,NA,many,TGTGCCAGCTCCCTAACCTTGGATAGCAATCAGCCCCAGCATTTT,CASSLTLDSNQPQHF
TRBJ2-3,TRBV7-9,NA,many,TGTGCCAGCAGCCCCATGGAAGGGGGAAGCACAGATACGCAGTATTTT,CASSPMEGGSTDTQYF
TRBJ1-2,TRBV7-8,TRBD1,many,TGTGCCAGCAGCCCAGGGGGGATAGCTAACTATGGCTACACCTTC,CASSPGGIANYGYTF
TRBJ1-2,TRBV19,NA,many,TGTGCCATCGTGAACAGCTATGGCTACACCTTC,CAIVNSYGYTF
TRBJ2-3,TRBV6-1,TRBD1,NA,TGTGCCAGCATCAGAGACAGGGGTCCCACAGATACGCAGTATTTT,CASIRDRGPTDTQYF
TRBJ2-1,TRBV7-9,NA,NA,TGTGCCAGCAGCACCCAATGGGACGGGGCATTGAAGTACAATGAGCAGTTCTTC,CASSTQWDGALKYNEQFF
TRBJ2-7,TRBV5-6,NA,few,TGTGCCAGCAGCTTGGCTCGGGGGCTTGGCGACGAGCAGTACTTC,CASSLARGLGDEQYF